One T cell receptor (beta chain) is described in this entry. The data were taken from a study of T cell changes during pregnancy in multiple sclerosis. The repertoire was sequenced with immunoSEQ multiplex PCR; TCRdb's copy has only in-frame clones and lacks some. The sample has 45,000 to 70,000 clones, roughly 94% seen once. CDR3 length: 13 residues. CDR1 and CDR2 from the germline V gene are SNHLY and FYNNEI. V was cut by 4 bases and J by 8 bases, with 12 bases left in between. The starting material was CD4+ T cells from peripheral blood mononuclear cells, obtained in the second trimester of pregnancy. The receptor was derived from a female donor with multiple sclerosis, enrolled in a pregnancy study. The chain is built from TRBV2 and TRBJ1-5; D remains unclear. The CDR3 coding sequence is TGTGCCAGCAGTGTGGGCAAATGGGAGCCCCAGCATTTT. Amino acid sequence: CASSVGKWEPQHF.